A selection of T cell receptor beta chains follows, all from one sample in a study of blood T cells in healthy people across ages. TCRdb re-analysed the 5' RACE reads in MiXCR, keeping a single row per CDR3 protein. This sample carries 1.5 million or so distinct CDR3 sequences, 35% to 45% of them seen once, and the ten largest clones take roughly 7.9%. Sequencing was carried out using blood. The receptors shown here come from a woman younger than 30 in good health. The CDR3 runs from the conserved cysteine through the conserved F or W. The order of the fields is clone size, V gene, J gene, D gene, CDR3 protein, CDR3 DNA. A D gene is named only where the DNA matches it firmly. Clone size, where shown, is once, few, many, or a class for clones that have expanded.

-,TRBV5-1,TRBJ2-7,TRBD2,CASSPGTSGIEQYF,TGCGCCAGCAGCCCCGGGACTAGCGGAATCGAGCAGTACTTC
few,TRBV20-1,TRBJ2-7,-,CSARGEAENEQYF,TGCAGTGCTAGAGGGGAGGCGGAAAATGAGCAGTACTTC
-,TRBV28,TRBJ1-2,-,CAGSLTENYGYTF,TGTGCCGGCAGTTTAACAGAGAACTACGGCTACACCTTC
few,TRBV10-3,TRBJ2-7,-,CASSRDSKAEQYF,TGTGCCTCCTCCCGGGACTCAAAGGCCGAGCAGTACTTC
few,TRBV9,TRBJ1-2,-,CASENLSYGYTF,TGTGCCAGTGAGAACCTAAGTTATGGCTACACCTTC
-,TRBV4-1,TRBJ1-1,-,CASSIKRGAEAFF,TGCGCCAGCAGCATCAAGAGGGGGGCTGAAGCTTTCTTT
-,TRBV5-1,TRBJ2-1,-,CANSLAAGAQGDEQFF,TGCGCCAACAGCTTGGCCGCTGGGGCCCAAGGGGATGAGCAGTTCTTC
few,TRBV7-2,TRBJ1-1,-,CASSHPGTEAFF,TGTGCCAGCAGCCACCCGGGGACTGAAGCTTTCTTT
-,TRBV12-3/TRBV12-4,TRBJ1-2,-,CASSPRGTGLGYTF,TGTGCCAGCAGTCCCCGGGGAACAGGGTTAGGCTACACCTTC
-,TRBV18,TRBJ2-5,-,CASCWRQEETQYF,TGTGCCAGTTGCTGGCGGCAGGAAGAGACCCAGTACTTC
few,TRBV4-1,TRBJ2-3,TRBD1,CASSQAGTGGTDTQYF,TGCGCCAGCAGCCAGGCCGGGACAGGGGGCACAGATACGCAGTATTTT
-,TRBV7-9,TRBJ2-2,-,CASSSRPGELFF,TGTGCCAGCAGCTCTAGACCCGGGGAGCTGTTTTTT
-,TRBV28,TRBJ1-4,-,CASSPQSGQRKEKLFF,TGTGCCAGCAGTCCACAATCAGGACAGCGGAAGGAAAAACTGTTTTTT
-,TRBV18,TRBJ2-2,TRBD1,CASSPPDRLVTGELFF,TGTGCCAGCTCACCACCGGACAGGTTGGTCACCGGGGAGCTGTTTTTT
-,TRBV5-1,TRBJ2-7,-,CASSLGVAYEQSF,TGCGCCAGCAGCTTAGGGGTCGCCTACGAGCAGTCCTTC
few,TRBV4-2,TRBJ2-3,TRBD2,CASSQELLAGGRDTQYF,TGTGCCAGCAGCCAAGAGTTACTAGCGGGGGGGCGGGATACGCAGTATTTT